What follows is one TCR beta chain and its context. The antigen is unknown. The V gene lost 0 bases and the J gene lost 2 bases, with 10 bases spanning the gap. The CDR3 is 15 amino acids. Germline lookup yields CDR1 SGHRS and CDR2 YFSETQ. The sample comes from a study of Ad26.COV2.S vaccination and SARS-CoV-2 variants. Study background: Donor was one of the participants in the Ad26.COV2.S arm of the COV1001 trial. Intramuscular Ad26.COV2.S at 5x10^10 or 1x10^11 viral particles.

Indicated treatment: roughly 18 received Ad26.COV2.S at low or high dose, single or two shots; about five received placebo; per-sample allocation not given. All samples were drawn on day 63, counting from the first vaccine or placebo injection. Study conclusions and caveats: Non-spike TCR breadth showed similarity between vaccine and placebo recipients.

Repertoires were generated with immunoSEQ multiplex PCR, while TCRdb's copy carries only in-frame clones and drops some. The table includes some 290,000 clones, around four fifths detected once. The receptor comes from a person between 18 and 65 years old who received the Ad26.COV2.S COVID-19 vaccine or a placebo. The V call is TRBV5-1, the J call TRBJ2-3; D perhaps matches TRBD2 (6 bases). The sample here was peripheral blood, taken in a trial of Ad26.COV2.S vaccine versus placebo. The CDR3 is CASSLDGGVTDTQYF. The CDR3 nucleotides are TGCGCCAGCAGCTTGGACGGCGGGGTCACAGATACGCAGTATTTT.